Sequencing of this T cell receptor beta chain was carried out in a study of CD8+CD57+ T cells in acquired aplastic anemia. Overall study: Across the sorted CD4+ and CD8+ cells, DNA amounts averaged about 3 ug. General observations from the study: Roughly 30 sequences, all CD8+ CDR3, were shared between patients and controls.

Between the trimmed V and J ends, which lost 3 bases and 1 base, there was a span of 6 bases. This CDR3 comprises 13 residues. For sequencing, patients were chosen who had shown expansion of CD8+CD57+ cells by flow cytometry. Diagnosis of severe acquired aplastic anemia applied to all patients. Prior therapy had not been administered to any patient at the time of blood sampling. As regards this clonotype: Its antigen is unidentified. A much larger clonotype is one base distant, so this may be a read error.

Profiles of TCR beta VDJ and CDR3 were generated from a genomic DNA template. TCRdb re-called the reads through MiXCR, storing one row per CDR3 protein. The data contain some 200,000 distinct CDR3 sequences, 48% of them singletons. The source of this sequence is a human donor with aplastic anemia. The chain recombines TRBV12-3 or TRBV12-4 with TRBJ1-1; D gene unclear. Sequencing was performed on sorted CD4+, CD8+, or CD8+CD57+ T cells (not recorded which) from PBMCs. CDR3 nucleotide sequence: TGTGCCAGCAGTTTGTTACAGAACACTGAAGCTTTCTTT. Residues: CASSLLQNTEAFF.